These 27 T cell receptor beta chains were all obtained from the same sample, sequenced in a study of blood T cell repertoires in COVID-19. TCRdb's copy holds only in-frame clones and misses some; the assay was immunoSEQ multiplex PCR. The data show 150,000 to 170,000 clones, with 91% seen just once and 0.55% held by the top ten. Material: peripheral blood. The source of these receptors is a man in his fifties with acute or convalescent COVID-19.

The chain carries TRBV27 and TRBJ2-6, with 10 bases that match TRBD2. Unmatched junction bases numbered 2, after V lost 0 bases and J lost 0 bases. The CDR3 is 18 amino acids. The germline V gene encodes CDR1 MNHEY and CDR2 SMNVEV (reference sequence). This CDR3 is CASSLSWTSGSGANVLTF. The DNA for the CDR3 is TGTGCCAGCAGTTTATCGTGGACTAGCGGCTCTGGGGCCAACGTCCTGACTTTC.

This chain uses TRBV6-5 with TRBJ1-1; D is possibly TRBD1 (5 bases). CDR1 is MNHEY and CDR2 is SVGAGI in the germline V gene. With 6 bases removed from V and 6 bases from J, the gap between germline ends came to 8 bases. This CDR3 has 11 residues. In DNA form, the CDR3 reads TGTGCCAGCAGGGGGGGGGCTGAAGCTTTCTTT. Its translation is CASRGGAEAFF.

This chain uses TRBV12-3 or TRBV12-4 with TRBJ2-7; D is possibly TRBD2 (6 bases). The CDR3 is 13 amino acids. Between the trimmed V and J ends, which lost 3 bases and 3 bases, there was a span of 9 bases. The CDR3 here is CASSFMGGYEQYF. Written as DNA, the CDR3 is TGTGCCAGCAGTTTCATGGGGGGCTACGAGCAGTACTTC.

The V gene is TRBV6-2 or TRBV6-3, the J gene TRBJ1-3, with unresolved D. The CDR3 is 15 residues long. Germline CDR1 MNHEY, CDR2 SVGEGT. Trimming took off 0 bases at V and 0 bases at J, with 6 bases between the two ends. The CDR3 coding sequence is TGTGCCAGCAGTTACTCGTTCCACTCTGGAAACACCATATATTTT. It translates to CASSYSFHSGNTIYF.

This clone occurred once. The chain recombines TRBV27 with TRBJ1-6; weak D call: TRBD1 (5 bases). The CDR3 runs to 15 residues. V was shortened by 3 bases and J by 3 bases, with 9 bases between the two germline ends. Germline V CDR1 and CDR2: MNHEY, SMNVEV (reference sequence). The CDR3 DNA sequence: TGTGCCAGCAGTTTGAGACAGAGCTATAATTCACCCCTCCACTTT. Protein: CASSLRQSYNSPLHF.

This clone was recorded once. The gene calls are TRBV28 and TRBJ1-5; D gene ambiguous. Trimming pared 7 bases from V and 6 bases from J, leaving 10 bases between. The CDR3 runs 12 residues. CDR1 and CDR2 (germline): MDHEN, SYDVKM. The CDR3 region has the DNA TGTGCCAGCACGAGTGAGGGTCAGCCCCAGCATTTT. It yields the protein CASTSEGQPQHF.

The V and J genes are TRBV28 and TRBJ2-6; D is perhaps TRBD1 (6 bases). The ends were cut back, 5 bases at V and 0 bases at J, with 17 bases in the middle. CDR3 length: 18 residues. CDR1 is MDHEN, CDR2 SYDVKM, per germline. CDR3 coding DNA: TGTGCCAGCAGTCCCTCGGGCAGGGGCCACTCTGGGGCCAACGTCCTGACTTTC. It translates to CASSPSGRGHSGANVLTF.

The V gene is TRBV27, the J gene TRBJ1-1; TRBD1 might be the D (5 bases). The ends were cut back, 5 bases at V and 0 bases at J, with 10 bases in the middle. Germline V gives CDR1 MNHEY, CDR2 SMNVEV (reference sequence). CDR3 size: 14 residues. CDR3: CASSLARVNTEAFF. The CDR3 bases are TGTGCCAGCAGTCTCGCCAGGGTGAACACTGAAGCTTTCTTT.

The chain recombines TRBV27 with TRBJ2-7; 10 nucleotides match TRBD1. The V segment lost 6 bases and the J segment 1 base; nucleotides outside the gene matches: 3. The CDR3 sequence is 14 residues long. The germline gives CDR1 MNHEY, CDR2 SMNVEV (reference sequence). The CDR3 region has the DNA TGTGCCAGCAGACCGGGACAGGGGTCCTACGAGCAGTACTTC. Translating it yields CASRPGQGSYEQYF.

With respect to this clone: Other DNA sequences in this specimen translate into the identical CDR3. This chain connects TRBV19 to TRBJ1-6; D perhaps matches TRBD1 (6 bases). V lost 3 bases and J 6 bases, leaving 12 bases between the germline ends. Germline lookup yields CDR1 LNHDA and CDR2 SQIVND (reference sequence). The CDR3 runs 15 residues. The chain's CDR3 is CASSISPGANSPLHF. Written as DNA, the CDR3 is TGTGCCAGTAGTATCAGCCCAGGGGCTAATTCACCCCTCCACTTT.

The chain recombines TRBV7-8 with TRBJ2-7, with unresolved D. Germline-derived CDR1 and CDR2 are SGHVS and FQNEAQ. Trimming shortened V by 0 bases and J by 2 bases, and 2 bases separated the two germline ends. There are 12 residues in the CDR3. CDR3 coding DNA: TGTGCCAGCAGCTTAGCTACCTACGAGCAGTACTTC. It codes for CASSLATYEQYF.

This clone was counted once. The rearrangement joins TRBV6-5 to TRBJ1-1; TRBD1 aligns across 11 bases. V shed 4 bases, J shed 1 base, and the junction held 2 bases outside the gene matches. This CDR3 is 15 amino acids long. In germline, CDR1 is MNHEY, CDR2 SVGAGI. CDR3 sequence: CASSLGQGENTEAFF. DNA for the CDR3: TGTGCCAGCAGTTTGGGACAGGGGGAGAACACTGAAGCTTTCTTT.

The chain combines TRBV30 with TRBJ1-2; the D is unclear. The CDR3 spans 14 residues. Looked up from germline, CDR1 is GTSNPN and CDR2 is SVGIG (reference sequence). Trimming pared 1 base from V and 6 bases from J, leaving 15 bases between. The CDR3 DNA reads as TGTGCCTGGAGTGACACGCCGAACAGAGATGGCTACACCTTC. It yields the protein CAWSDTPNRDGYTF. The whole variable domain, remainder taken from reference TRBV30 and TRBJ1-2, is SQTIHQWPATLVQPVGSPLSLECTVEGTSNPNLYWYRQAAGRGLQLLFYSVGIGQISSEVPQNLSASRPQDRQFILSSKKLLLSDSGFYLCAWSDTPNRDGYTFGSGTRLTVV.

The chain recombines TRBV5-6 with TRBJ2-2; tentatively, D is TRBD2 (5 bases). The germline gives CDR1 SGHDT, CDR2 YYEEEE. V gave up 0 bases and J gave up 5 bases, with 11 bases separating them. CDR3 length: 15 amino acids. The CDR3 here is CASSLGTYWTGELFF. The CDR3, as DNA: TGTGCCAGCAGCTTGGGGACTTACTGGACCGGGGAGCTGTTTTTT.

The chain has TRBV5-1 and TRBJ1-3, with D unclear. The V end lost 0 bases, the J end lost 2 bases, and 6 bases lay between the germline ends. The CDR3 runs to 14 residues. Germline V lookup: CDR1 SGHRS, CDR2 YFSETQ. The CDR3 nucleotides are TGCGCCAGCAGCTTGGTCGGGGCTGGAAACACCATATATTTT. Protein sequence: CASSLVGAGNTIYF.

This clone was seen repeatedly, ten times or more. In nucleotides, the CDR3 is TGTGCCAGCAGCGTCGTGGGTTGGAAACCGACTGACTACGAGCAGTACTTC. Its protein is CASSVVGWKPTDYEQYF. V gene TRBV7-9 combines with J gene TRBJ2-7; no clear D gene. V lost 5 bases and J lost 3, with 23 bases in between. The length of the CDR3 is 17 residues. CDR1 is SEHNR and CDR2 is FQNEAQ in the germline V gene (reference sequence).

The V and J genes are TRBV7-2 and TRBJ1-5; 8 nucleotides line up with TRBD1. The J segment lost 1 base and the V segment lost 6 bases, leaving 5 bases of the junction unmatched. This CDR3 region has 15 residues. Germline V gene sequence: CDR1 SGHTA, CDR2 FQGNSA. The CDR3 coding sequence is TGTGCCAGCAGACAGGGGGGTGGGAGCAATCAGCCCCAGCATTTT. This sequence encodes CASRQGGGSNQPQHF.

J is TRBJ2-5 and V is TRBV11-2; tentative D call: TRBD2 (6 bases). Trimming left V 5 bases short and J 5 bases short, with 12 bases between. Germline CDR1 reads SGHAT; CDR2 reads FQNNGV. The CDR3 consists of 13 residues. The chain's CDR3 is CASSAAGWETQYF. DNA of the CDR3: TGTGCCAGCAGCGCCGCGGGATGGGAGACCCAGTACTTC.

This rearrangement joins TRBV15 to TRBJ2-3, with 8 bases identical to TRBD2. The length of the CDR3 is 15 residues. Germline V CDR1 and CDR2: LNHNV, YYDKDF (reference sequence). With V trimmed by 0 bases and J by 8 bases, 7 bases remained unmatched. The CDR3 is CATSRESGGQTTQYF. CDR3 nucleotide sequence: TGTGCCACCAGCAGAGAGTCGGGGGGGCAAACTACGCAGTATTTT.

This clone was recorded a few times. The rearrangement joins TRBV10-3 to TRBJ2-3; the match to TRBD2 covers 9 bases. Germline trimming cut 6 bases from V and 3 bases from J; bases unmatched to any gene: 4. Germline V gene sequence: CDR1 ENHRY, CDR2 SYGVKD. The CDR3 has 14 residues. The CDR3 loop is CAIRWTSETDTQYF. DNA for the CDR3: TGTGCCATCAGATGGACTAGCGAGACAGATACGCAGTATTTT.

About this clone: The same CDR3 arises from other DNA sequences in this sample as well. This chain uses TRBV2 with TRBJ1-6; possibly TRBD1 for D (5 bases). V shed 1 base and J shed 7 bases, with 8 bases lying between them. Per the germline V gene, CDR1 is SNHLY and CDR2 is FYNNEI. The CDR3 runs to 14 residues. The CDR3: CASSEGRVNSPLHF. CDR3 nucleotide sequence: TGTGCCAGCAGTGAAGGCAGGGTCAATTCACCCCTCCACTTT.

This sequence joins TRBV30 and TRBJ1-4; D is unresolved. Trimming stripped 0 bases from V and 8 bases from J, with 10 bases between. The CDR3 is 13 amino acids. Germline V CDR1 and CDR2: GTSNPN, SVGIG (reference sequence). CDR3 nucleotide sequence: TGTGCCTGGAGTGTAGGTGTTAGCGAAAAACTGTTTTTT. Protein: CAWSVGVSEKLFF. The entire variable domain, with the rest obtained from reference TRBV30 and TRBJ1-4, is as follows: SQTIHQWPATLVQPVGSPLSLECTVEGTSNPNLYWYRQAAGRGLQLLFYSVGIGQISSEVPQNLSASRPQDRQFILSSKKLLLSDSGFYLCAWSVGVSEKLFFGSGTQLSVL.

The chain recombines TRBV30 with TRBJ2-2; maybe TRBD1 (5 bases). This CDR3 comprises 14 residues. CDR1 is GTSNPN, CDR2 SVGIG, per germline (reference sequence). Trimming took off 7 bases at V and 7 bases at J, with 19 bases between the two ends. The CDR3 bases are TGTGCCTCTACAGGATTTCCACCGTTCGGGGAGCTGTTTTTT. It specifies CASTGFPPFGELFF. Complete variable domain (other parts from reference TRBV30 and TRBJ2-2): SQTIHQWPATLVQPVGSPLSLECTVEGTSNPNLYWYRQAAGRGLQLLFYSVGIGQISSEVPQNLSASRPQDRQFILSSKKLLLSDSGFYLCASTGFPPFGELFFGEGSRLTVL.

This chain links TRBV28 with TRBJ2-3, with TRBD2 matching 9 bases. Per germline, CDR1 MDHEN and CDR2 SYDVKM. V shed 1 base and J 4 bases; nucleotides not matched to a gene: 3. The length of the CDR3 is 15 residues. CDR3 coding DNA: TGTGCCAGCAGTTTATATCGACTAGCGGCAGATACGCAGTATTTT. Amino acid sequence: CASSLYRLAADTQYF.

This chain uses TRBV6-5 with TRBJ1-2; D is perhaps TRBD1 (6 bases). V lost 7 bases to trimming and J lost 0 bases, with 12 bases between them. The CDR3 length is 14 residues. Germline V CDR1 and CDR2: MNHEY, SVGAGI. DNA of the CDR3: TGTGCCAGCACCCCAGGGGATTCTAACTATGGCTACACCTTC. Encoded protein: CASTPGDSNYGYTF.

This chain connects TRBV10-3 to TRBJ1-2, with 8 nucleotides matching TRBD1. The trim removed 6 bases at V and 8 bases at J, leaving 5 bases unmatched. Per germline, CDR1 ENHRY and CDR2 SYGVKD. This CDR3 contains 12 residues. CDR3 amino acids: CAIRGQGEGYTF. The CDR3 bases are TGTGCCATCAGAGGACAGGGAGAGGGCTACACCTTC.

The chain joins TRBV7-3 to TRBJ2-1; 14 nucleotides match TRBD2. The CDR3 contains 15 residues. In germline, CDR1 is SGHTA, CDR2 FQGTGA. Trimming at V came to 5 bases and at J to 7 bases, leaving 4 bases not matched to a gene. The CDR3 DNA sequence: TGTGCCAGCAGCCAGGGACTAGCGGGGGCGAATGAGCAGTTCTTC. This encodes CASSQGLAGANEQFF.